This is a list of T cell receptor beta chains from one sample in a study of a mutant IDH1 vaccine in newly diagnosed glioma. Their antigens are not known. Profiling relied on immunoSEQ multiplex PCR, and the TCRdb table lists in-frame clones only, not all of them. This table has some 51,000 clones, just under 80% appearing once. The sample consisted of PBMCs, taken from a glioma patient whose treatment included an IDH1 peptide vaccine. The receptors were gathered from a woman aged 40 to 55 with glioma. The CDR3 runs from the conserved cysteine through the conserved F or W. A D gene is named only where the DNA matches it firmly. Size is stated for part of the rows, as once, few or many counts, or as a class when the clone is expanded.

len: 14
v_gene: TRBV18
d_gene: -
j_gene: TRBJ1-3
abundance: once
CDR3nt: TGTGCCAGCTCACCACTCTCGGCTGCGGACACCATATATTTT
CDR3aa: CASSPLSAADTIYF

len: 15
v_gene: TRBV7-9
d_gene: -
j_gene: TRBJ1-5
abundance: -
CDR3nt: TGTGCCAGCAGCCCAGGGACGGAGCCGGGGCAGCCCCAGCATTTT
CDR3aa: CASSPGTEPGQPQHF

len: 14
v_gene: TRBV6-1
d_gene: TRBD2
j_gene: TRBJ2-7
abundance: -
CDR3nt: TGTGCCAGCAGTGAAGCGGGGGGGGCCTACGAGCAGTACTTC
CDR3aa: CASSEAGGAYEQYF

len: 16
v_gene: TRBV7-7
d_gene: TRBD2
j_gene: TRBJ2-5
abundance: -
CDR3nt: TGTGCTAGCAGCCCGGGACTAGCGGGGGCGACGGAGACCCAGTACTTC
CDR3aa: CASSPGLAGATETQYF

len: 12
v_gene: TRBV30
d_gene: -
j_gene: TRBJ2-7
abundance: -
CDR3nt: TGTGCCTGGATAGGGGGGACCTACGAGCAGTACTTC
CDR3aa: CAWIGGTYEQYF

len: 16
v_gene: TRBV4-2
d_gene: TRBD1
j_gene: TRBJ1-6
abundance: few
CDR3nt: TGTGCCAGCAGCCAAGAAGCCGACAGGGTAAGATCACCCCTCCACTTT
CDR3aa: CASSQEADRVRSPLHF

len: 16
v_gene: TRBV7-2
d_gene: -
j_gene: TRBJ1-4
abundance: -
CDR3nt: TGTGCCAGCAGCTTAGATGGCGGCCCTAGGGGTGAAAAACTGTTTTTT
CDR3aa: CASSLDGGPRGEKLFF

len: 13
v_gene: TRBV7-9
d_gene: -
j_gene: TRBJ2-7
abundance: -
CDR3nt: TGTGCCAGCAGCTTATTGCCTCTCGCCGAGCAGTACTTC
CDR3aa: CASSLLPLAEQYF

len: 15
v_gene: TRBV11-2
d_gene: TRBD2
j_gene: TRBJ2-5
abundance: -
CDR3nt: TGTGCCAGCAGCTTGGGTAGCGGGGGGGAAGAGACCCAGTACTTC
CDR3aa: CASSLGSGGEETQYF

len: 15
v_gene: TRBV5-1
d_gene: -
j_gene: TRBJ2-2
abundance: -
CDR3nt: TGCGCCAGCAGCTTGAGAAAGTCTGACACCGGGGAGCTGTTTTTT
CDR3aa: CASSLRKSDTGELFF

len: 14
v_gene: TRBV2
d_gene: -
j_gene: TRBJ2-7
abundance: -
CDR3nt: TGTGCCAGCGTTCAATCGGGGTCCGGCTACGAGCAGTACTTC
CDR3aa: CASVQSGSGYEQYF

len: 14
v_gene: TRBV7-2
d_gene: -
j_gene: TRBJ1-1
abundance: few
CDR3nt: TGTGCCAGCAGCTTAGTACCGGGGAACACTGAAGCTTTCTTT
CDR3aa: CASSLVPGNTEAFF

len: 16
v_gene: TRBV7-6
d_gene: TRBD1
j_gene: TRBJ2-1
abundance: -
CDR3nt: TGTGCCAGCAGCTTATCGGGACAGGTATCCTACAATGAGCAGTTCTTC
CDR3aa: CASSLSGQVSYNEQFF

len: 20
v_gene: TRBV23-1
d_gene: TRBD2
j_gene: TRBJ2-1
abundance: once
CDR3nt: TGCGCCAGCAGTCAATACGCTAGCGGGGGGGCCGGGAGCTCCTACAATGAGCAGTTCTTC
CDR3aa: CASSQYASGGAGSSYNEQFF

len: 14
v_gene: TRBV2
d_gene: -
j_gene: TRBJ1-1
abundance: -
CDR3nt: TGTGCCAGCAGTGCCCCTTCGTCAGACACTGAAGCTTTCTTT
CDR3aa: CASSAPSSDTEAFF